The 13 T cell receptor beta chains reported below all come from one sample, sequenced in a study of CD8+ T cells in alopecia areata. The treatment was: oral pan-JAK inhibitor, 5-10 mg twice daily. Extracted RNA was reverse transcribed, and the resulting cDNA served as sequencing template. The table came from immunoSEQ multiplex PCR; TCRdb's copy has only in-frame clones and leaves some out. The sample lists about 200,000 clones; more than 45% were seen once. Sample: CD4+ T cells sorted from blood, taken at week 4, from a patient treated with tofacitinib. These receptors came from a human donor with alopecia areata.

In the case of this clone: This specimen includes other DNA sequences encoding the same CDR3. The CDR3 sequence is CSVGRVGNEQFF. CDR3 coding DNA: TGCAGCGTTGGCAGGGTAGGCAATGAGCAGTTCTTC. The rearrangement uses TRBV29-1 and TRBJ2-1; D is perhaps TRBD1 (5 bases). CDR1 and CDR2 (germline): SQVTM, ANQGSEA. Trimming cost V 4 bases and J 6 bases, with 10 bases left between them. CDR3 length equals 12 residues.

This rearrangement joins TRBV30 to TRBJ1-1; tentative D call: TRBD1 (5 bases). This CDR3 region has 11 residues. CDR1 and CDR2 from the germline V gene are GTSNPN and SVGIG (reference sequence). V lost 3 bases and J 9 bases, leaving 11 bases between the germline ends. As DNA, the CDR3 is TGTGCCTGGAGCCAGGGAACTCAAGCTTTCTTT. Translation gives CAWSQGTQAFF.

The CDR3 nucleotides are TGCGCCAGCAGCTTAGAGCGACAGATGAACACTGAAGCTTTCTTT. This gives the protein CASSLERQMNTEAFF. The rearrangement joins TRBV5-1 to TRBJ1-1; a weak D match, TRBD1 (5 bases). V lost 2 bases to trimming and J lost 0 bases, with 11 bases between them. The CDR3 has 15 amino acids. Germline CDR1 SGHRS, CDR2 YFSETQ.

This chain connects TRBV30 to TRBJ2-5; D ambiguous. Germline V lookup: CDR1 GTSNPN, CDR2 SVGIG (reference sequence). This CDR3 has 13 residues. The V end was cut by 0 bases, the J end by 3 bases, with 8 bases between. CDR3 region: CAWSVRREETQYF. The CDR3 bases are TGTGCCTGGAGTGTACGAAGGGAAGAGACCCAGTACTTC.

V and J are TRBV7-3 and TRBJ1-1; tentatively, D is TRBD1 (6 bases). The CDR3 spans 13 residues. Trimming stripped 3 bases from V and 6 bases from J, with 11 bases between. Looked up from germline, CDR1 is SGHTA and CDR2 is FQGTGA. CDR3 sequence (DNA): TGTGCCAGCAGCTTTTACAGGGTTTCTGAAGCTTTCTTT. Protein: CASSFYRVSEAFF.

The J gene is TRBJ1-1, the V gene TRBV4-3, with 9 nucleotides matching TRBD1. J was trimmed by 5 bases and V by 3 bases; bases with no gene match: 4. This CDR3 has 14 amino acids. Germline V CDR1 and CDR2: LGHNA, YSLEER. CDR3 DNA sequence: TGCGCCAGCAGCCACCGACAGGGGGGTACTGAAGCTTTCTTT. Its protein product is CASSHRQGGTEAFF.

The chain links TRBV5-1 to TRBJ2-5; no reliable D call. CDR3 length: 13 amino acids. The V end lost 4 bases, the J end lost 3 bases, and 10 bases lay between the germline ends. Germline loops: CDR1 SGHRS, CDR2 YFSETQ. Here the CDR3 DNA reads TGCGCCAGCAGCCCCGCATCTGAAGAGACCCAGTACTTC. Protein product: CASSPASEETQYF.

The chain employs TRBV25-1 and TRBJ2-2; D unclear. CDR3 length: 14 residues. The V end lost 5 bases, the J end lost 5 bases, and 12 bases lay between the germline ends. Germline V gives CDR1 MGHDK, CDR2 SYGVNS. The CDR3 nucleotides read TGTGCCAGCAGTCCCAGTATAGTAACCGGGGAGCTGTTTTTT. Translation: CASSPSIVTGELFF.

This clone was counted once. This chain links TRBV6-6 with TRBJ1-2, with D perhaps matching TRBD1 (5 bases). Trimming left V 8 bases short and J 2 bases short, with 12 bases between. CDR1 MNHNY and CDR2 SVGAGI come from the germline V gene (reference sequence). This CDR3 comprises 13 residues. The CDR3 sequence is CASESGTNYGYTF. The CDR3 DNA follows: TGTGCCAGCGAGTCCGGGACCAACTATGGCTACACCTTC.

The chain is built from TRBV10-2 and TRBJ2-2, with a possible D match to TRBD2 (7 bases). V was clipped by 6 bases and J by 6 bases, with 17 bases between them. Germline loops: CDR1 WSHSY, CDR2 SAAADI. The CDR3 covers 15 residues. The CDR3 sequence: CASRGVAGAPGELFF. The CDR3 DNA reads as TGCGCCAGCAGGGGGGTTGCGGGGGCCCCCGGGGAGCTGTTTTTT.

The gene calls are TRBV30 and TRBJ2-7; 8 positions agree with TRBD2. Losses at the gene ends were 2 bases for V and 1 base for J; bases not matched to a gene: 4. Germline-derived CDR1 and CDR2 are GTSNPN and SVGIG (reference sequence). The CDR3 loop spans 14 amino acids. Here the CDR3 DNA reads TGTGCCTGGAGTCTCGGGGGGGAATCCTACGAGCAGTACTTC. This translates into CAWSLGGESYEQYF.

This sequence joins TRBV29-1 and TRBJ1-2; 7 bases match TRBD1. The CDR3 has 14 residues. Germline CDR1 reads SQVTM; CDR2 reads ANQGSEA. V trimming: 3 bases; J trimming: 3 bases; junction bases outside the gene matches: 7. CDR3 DNA: TGCAGCGTTGATAACGGCAGGGGGGACTATGGCTACACCTTC. This codes for CSVDNGRGDYGYTF.

The chain couples TRBV25-1 to TRBJ2-7, with D possibly TRBD1 on 6 matching bases. This CDR3 contains 11 residues. Germline CDR1 MGHDK, CDR2 SYGVNS. V was trimmed by 6 bases and J by 6 bases, leaving 9 bases between them. The CDR3 sequence: CASRQGIEQYF. The DNA of the CDR3 is TGTGCCAGCAGGCAGGGGATCGAGCAGTACTTC.